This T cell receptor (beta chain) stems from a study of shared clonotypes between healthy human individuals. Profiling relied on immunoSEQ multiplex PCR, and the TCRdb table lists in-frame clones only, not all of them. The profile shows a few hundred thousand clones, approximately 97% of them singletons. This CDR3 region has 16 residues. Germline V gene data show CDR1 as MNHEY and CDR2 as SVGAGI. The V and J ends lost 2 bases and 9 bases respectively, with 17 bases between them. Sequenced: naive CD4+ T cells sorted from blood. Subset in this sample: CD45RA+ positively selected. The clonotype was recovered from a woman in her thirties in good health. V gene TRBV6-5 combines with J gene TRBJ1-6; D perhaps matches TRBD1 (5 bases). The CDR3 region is CASSYRLSRVGSPLHF. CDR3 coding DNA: TGTGCCAGCAGTTACAGGCTGAGCAGGGTTGGTTCACCCCTCCACTTT.